Presented here are 11 T cell receptor beta chains from one specimen sequenced in a study of CD8 T cells in ankylosing spondylitis. TCRdb reprocessed the 5' RACE reads with MiXCR, giving one entry per CDR3 protein. The table lists approximately 300,000 distinct CDR3 sequences, over 15% of them singletons. What was sequenced was blood, either unsorted or a sorted T cell fraction (not recorded which). Receptor source: a male donor with ankylosing spondylitis or in good health (not recorded which).

This clonotype was picked up many times. The rearrangement uses TRBV4-1 and TRBJ2-3; D perhaps matches TRBD1 (5 bases). Trimming stripped 1 base from V and 4 bases from J, with 6 bases between. The germline V gene has CDR1 MGHRA and CDR2 YSYEKL. The CDR3 has 13 amino acids. CDR3 sequence: CASSQGGPDTQYF. CDR3 bases: TGCGCCAGCAGCCAAGGGGGCCCAGATACGCAGTATTTT.

Notes on this clonotype: A much larger clone sits a single nucleotide away, making a read error possible. J is TRBJ1-4 and V is TRBV5-1; 9 nucleotides match TRBD1. This CDR3 is built from 14 residues. CDR1 and CDR2 (germline): SGHRS, YFSETQ. For the CDR3, the DNA is TGCGCCAGCAGCAGTGGGACAGGGAATGAAACACTGTTTTTT. It is translated as CASSSGTGNETLFF.

This chain joins TRBV3-1 and TRBJ2-5; 14 bases align to TRBD2. Germline CDR1 reads LGHDT; CDR2 reads YNNKEL (reference sequence). This CDR3 has 15 residues. J was trimmed by 3 bases and V by 4 bases; bases with no gene match: 1. CDR3 nucleotides: TGTGCCAGCAGCCCGGGACTAGCGGGAGAAGAGACCCAGTACTTC. Translated, it gives CASSPGLAGEETQYF.

In this sample, this clonotype turned up many times. The rearrangement uses TRBV12-3 or TRBV12-4 and TRBJ1-1; D unresolved. The CDR3 consists of 13 residues. The V gene lost 7 bases and the J gene lost 1 base, with 10 bases spanning the gap. The CDR3 region is CASTSVRNTEAFF. The DNA of the CDR3 is TGTGCCAGCACCTCCGTTCGGAACACTGAAGCTTTCTTT.

The chain couples TRBV5-1 to TRBJ1-1, with D perhaps TRBD1 (6 bases). V lost 1 base and J lost 5, with 12 bases in between. This CDR3 comprises 14 residues. The germline V gene encodes CDR1 SGHRS and CDR2 YFSETQ. CDR3 amino acids: CASSLWGRETEAFF. The CDR3 nucleotides are TGCGCCAGCAGCTTGTGGGGGCGGGAAACTGAAGCTTTCTTT.

This clonotype was seen more than once but under ten times. The gene calls are TRBV12-3 or TRBV12-4 and TRBJ2-2; D may be TRBD1 (5 bases). The V end was cut by 6 bases, the J end by 1 base, with 12 bases between. The CDR3 consists of 15 residues. The CDR3 nucleotides are TGTGCCAGCAGACCTCCTAGGGGGAACACCGGGGAGCTGTTTTTT. It codes for CASRPPRGNTGELFF.

The V call is TRBV12-3 or TRBV12-4, the J call TRBJ1-1; 9 nucleotides align to TRBD1. The junction had 6 bases not matched to a gene; V was cut back by 6 bases and J by 10 bases. The CDR3 is 12 amino acids. The CDR3 sequence is CASSLDRGRAFF. Here the CDR3 DNA reads TGTGCCAGCAGCCTGGACAGGGGTAGAGCTTTCTTT.

This clonotype came up a few times. The V gene is TRBV7-6, the J gene TRBJ1-3; the D is unclear. The germline V gene has CDR1 SGHVS and CDR2 FNYEAQ. The CDR3 runs 14 residues. The V and J ends lost 0 bases and 3 bases respectively, with 6 bases between them. The CDR3 bases are TGTGCCAGCAGCTTAGCTGGGAGTGGAAACACCATATATTTT. It codes for CASSLAGSGNTIYF.

The CDR3 DNA sequence: TGTGCCAGCAGCGTAAACCCGGGGGGCGTTAATGAGCAGTTCTTC. It yields the protein CASSVNPGGVNEQFF. This chain joins TRBV9 and TRBJ2-1, with a weak D call TRBD2 (7 bases). Trimming pared 1 base from V and 7 bases from J, leaving 15 bases between. The CDR3 covers 15 residues. Per germline, CDR1 SGDLS and CDR2 YYNGEE.

This clonotype was counted only a few times. The rearrangement links TRBV3-1 to TRBJ1-1; a possible D gene is TRBD1 (5 bases). Germline V gene lookup returns CDR1 LGHDT and CDR2 YNNKEL (reference sequence). V shed 1 base and J shed 5 bases, with 11 bases lying between them. The CDR3 has 14 amino acids. The CDR3 nucleotides read TGTGCCAGCAGCCAAGGGGGCAGGGATACTGAAGCTTTCTTT. Translating gives CASSQGGRDTEAFF.

This clonotype showed up just a few times. J is TRBJ2-1 and V is TRBV5-1, with a possible D match to TRBD2 (6 bases). Germline V gene data show CDR1 as SGHRS and CDR2 as YFSETQ. V lost 6 bases, J lost 6 bases, and 13 bases lay in between. The CDR3 sequence is 13 residues long. CDR3 region: CASNRLGGNEQFF. CDR3 DNA sequence: TGCGCCAGCAACCGACTAGGCGGCAATGAGCAGTTCTTC.